These 32 T cell receptor beta chains share one sample of origin, sequenced in a study of shared clonotypes between healthy human individuals. Profiling relied on immunoSEQ multiplex PCR, and the TCRdb table lists in-frame clones only, not all of them. Here the sample spans more than 1,200,000 clones, approximately 98.5% being singletons. The sequencing input was naive CD4+ T cells sorted from blood. Subset indicated: CD45RA+ positively selected. Source of these receptors: a man younger than 40 in good health.

About this clone itself: The same CDR3 is also encoded by other DNA sequences in this sample. The rearrangement links TRBV29-1 to TRBJ2-7; 7 bases match TRBD1. The V gene's germline CDR1 is SQVTM and CDR2 ANQGSEA. CDR3 length equals 11 residues. The junction had 0 bases not matched to a gene; V was cut back by 5 bases and J by 2 bases. For the CDR3, the DNA is TGCAGCGTTCAGGGGGCCTACGAGCAGTACTTC. Amino acid sequence: CSVQGAYEQYF.

J is TRBJ2-1 and V is TRBV11-2, with TRBD1 matching over 12 bases. CDR1 is SGHAT, CDR2 FQNNGV, per germline. Trimming took 4 bases from V and 8 from J; bases not matched to a gene: 6. The CDR3 sequence is 15 residues long. In nucleotides, the CDR3 is TGTGCCAGCAGCTCATGGGACAGGGGGCGGGATGAGCAGTTCTTC. Protein product: CASSSWDRGRDEQFF.

V and J are TRBV9 and TRBJ2-5, with D possibly being TRBD2 (5 bases). The CDR3 extends over 15 amino acids. V was clipped by 3 bases and J by 5 bases, with 17 bases between them. Germline CDR1 and CDR2: SGDLS and YYNGEE. The CDR3 protein is CASSAAPGSWETQYF. The CDR3 bases are TGTGCCAGCAGCGCCGCCCCGGGGAGTTGGGAGACCCAGTACTTC.

The chain carries TRBV7-2 and TRBJ2-5; either TRBD1 or TRBD2 may supply D (5 bases each). Germline loops: CDR1 SGHTA, CDR2 FQGNSA. V was pared by 2 bases and J by 8 bases, with 18 bases between. This CDR3 has 15 amino acids. The CDR3 bases are TGTGCCAGCAGCTTATCCCGGGACCACCTCGGTACCCAGTACTTC. Translated: CASSLSRDHLGTQYF.

The chain is built from TRBV5-1 and TRBJ1-1; D call uncertain. The V gene's germline CDR1 is SGHRS and CDR2 YFSETQ. V was shortened by 5 bases and J by 0 bases, with 14 bases between the two germline ends. The CDR3 is 15 amino acids. The CDR3 reads CASRIKAEMNTEAFF. The DNA for the CDR3 is TGCGCCAGCAGAATAAAGGCTGAAATGAACACTGAAGCTTTCTTT. The full variable domain, in which reference TRBV5-1 and TRBJ1-1 provide the parts outside the CDR3, is KAGVTQTPRYLIKTRGQQVTLSCSPISGHRSVSWYQQTPGQGLQFLFEYFSETQRNKGNFPGRFSGRQFSNSRSEMNVSTLELGDSALYLCASRIKAEMNTEAFFGQGTRLTVV.

CDR3 in amino acids: CASSRTPNTGELFF. Here the CDR3 DNA reads TGCGCCAGCAGCCGGACTCCGAACACCGGGGAGCTGTTTTTT. This chain uses TRBV5-1 with TRBJ2-2; D is possibly TRBD2 (5 bases). Germline assignment: CDR1 SGHRS and CDR2 YFSETQ. Between the trimmed V and J ends, which lost 4 bases and 0 bases, there was a span of 7 bases. The length of the CDR3 is 14 residues.

V and J are TRBV2 and TRBJ2-7, with 10 bases fitting TRBD2. Germline V gives CDR1 SNHLY, CDR2 FYNNEI. Trimming at V came to 4 bases and at J to 3 bases, leaving 6 bases not matched to a gene. The CDR3 is 15 residues long. CDR3 sequence reads: CASSAEVAGGYEQYF. The CDR3 DNA reads TGTGCCAGCAGTGCGGAGGTAGCGGGAGGCTACGAGCAGTACTTC. Based on the CDR3 plus reference TRBV2 and TRBJ2-7, the full variable domain is EPEVTQTPSHQVTQMGQEVILRCVPISNHLYFYWYRQILGQKVEFLVSFYNNEISEKSEIFDDQFSVERPDGSNFTLKIRSTKLEDSAMYFCASSAEVAGGYEQYFGPGTRLTVT.

The V and J genes are TRBV7-2 and TRBJ2-1; 12 nucleotides agree with TRBD2. V gave up 4 bases and J gave up 7 bases; unmatched junction bases: 8. The CDR3 is made up of 16 amino acids. The germline V gene has CDR1 SGHTA and CDR2 FQGNSA. The CDR3 coding sequence is TGTGCCAGCAGCTCGACCGGGACTAGCGGGTATAATGAGCAGTTCTTC. Its translation is CASSSTGTSGYNEQFF.

V gene TRBV18 combines with J gene TRBJ2-5; D not resolved. V was cut by 0 bases and J by 6 bases, with 11 bases left in between. The CDR3 length is 14 residues. Germline assignment: CDR1 KGHSH and CDR2 LQKENI. CDR3 residues: CASSPPGNTKTQYF. CDR3 in DNA: TGTGCCAGCTCACCACCTGGGAACACGAAGACCCAGTACTTC.

The chain carries TRBV29-1 and TRBJ2-1; D ambiguous. Germline V gene sequence: CDR1 SQVTM, CDR2 ANQGSEA. The CDR3 has 12 amino acids. Trimming stripped 5 bases from V and 4 bases from J, with 9 bases between. The CDR3 here is CSVFWTYNEQFF. The CDR3 DNA sequence: TGCAGCGTTTTCTGGACGTACAATGAGCAGTTCTTC.

The chain couples TRBV5-1 to TRBJ2-7; a weak D match, TRBD1 (5 bases). Germline values: CDR1 SGHRS, CDR2 YFSETQ. Trimming removed 5 bases from V and 4 bases from J, with 16 bases in between. The CDR3 consists of 14 residues. CDR3 in DNA: TGCGCCAGCAGGGAAATGTCAGGGAAATACGAGCAGTACTTC. It is translated as CASREMSGKYEQYF.

V usage is TRBV7-6 and J usage is TRBJ2-7, with D possibly TRBD1 on 6 matching bases. The V gene lost 4 bases and the J gene lost 5 bases, with 15 bases spanning the gap. Germline CDR1 is SGHVS and CDR2 is FNYEAQ. The CDR3 has 14 residues. CDR3 protein: CASSSKQGRDEQYF. The CDR3, as DNA: TGTGCCAGCAGCTCAAAACAGGGTAGGGACGAGCAGTACTTC.

The chain has TRBV11-3 and TRBJ2-7; the D gene is possibly TRBD1 (6 bases). Between the trimmed V and J ends, which lost 5 bases and 1 base, there was a span of 9 bases. This CDR3 is 13 amino acids long. CDR1 is SGHNT, CDR2 YENEEA, per germline. The CDR3 bases are TGTGCCAGCAGCGTAGGGACATCCTACGAGCAGTACTTC. Translating it yields CASSVGTSYEQYF.

The V gene is TRBV9, the J gene TRBJ2-2, with TRBD2 identical over 13 bases. Trimming cost V 4 bases and J 4 bases; bases outside gene matches: 7. The CDR3 consists of 17 residues. Germline V CDR1 and CDR2: SGDLS, YYNGEE. The CDR3 nucleotides read TGTGCCAGCAGCCGCGGACTAGCGGGAGAGGGCACCGGGGAGCTGTTTTTT. The encoded protein is CASSRGLAGEGTGELFF.

V gene TRBV5-1 combines with J gene TRBJ1-1; the D is unclear. Trimming cost V 4 bases and J 1 base, with 11 bases left between them. Germline lookup yields CDR1 SGHRS and CDR2 YFSETQ. The CDR3 is 14 amino acids. The DNA of the CDR3 is TGCGCCAGCAGCCGGCAGTTTCAGAACACTGAAGCTTTCTTT. As protein: CASSRQFQNTEAFF.

The rearrangement joins TRBV18 to TRBJ1-2; 10 nucleotides match TRBD1. CDR3 length: 16 residues. Trimming cost V 3 bases and J 6 bases; bases outside gene matches: 10. Germline V gene data show CDR1 as KGHSH and CDR2 as LQKENI. The CDR3 reads CASSPDRGKLQDGYTF. Here the CDR3 DNA reads TGTGCCAGCTCACCGGACAGGGGGAAATTACAAGATGGCTACACCTTC.

This chain joins TRBV18 and TRBJ2-1; D unclear. Looked up from germline, CDR1 is KGHSH and CDR2 is LQKENI. The CDR3 has 14 amino acids. V was trimmed by 3 bases and J by 6 bases, leaving 12 bases between them. In DNA form, the CDR3 reads TGTGCCAGCTCACCGGTTCGTGGTCTCAATGAGCAGTTCTTC. It encodes CASSPVRGLNEQFF.

V usage is TRBV11-2 and J usage is TRBJ1-1; the D is unclear. Trimming removed 3 bases at V and 11 bases at J, with 22 bases between. This CDR3 has 15 residues. CDR1 and CDR2 from the germline V gene are SGHAT and FQNNGV. CDR3 sequence reads: CASSFFVTRPFGAFF. The DNA for the CDR3 is TGTGCCAGCAGCTTTTTCGTAACACGGCCCTTCGGCGCTTTCTTT.

The rearrangement uses TRBV11-2 and TRBJ2-3, with D possibly being TRBD1 (6 bases). The CDR3 runs 16 residues. CDR1 is SGHAT and CDR2 is FQNNGV in the germline V gene. V lost 0 bases to trimming and J lost 0 bases, with 10 bases between them. CDR3: CASSLEGATSTDTQYF. DNA for the CDR3: TGTGCCAGCAGCTTAGAGGGGGCGACTAGCACAGATACGCAGTATTTT.

This sequence joins TRBV5-6 and TRBJ2-7; no definite D call. There are 13 residues in the CDR3. Trimming took off 1 base at V and 6 bases at J, with 11 bases between the two ends. The germline gives CDR1 SGHDT, CDR2 YYEEEE. The CDR3 sequence: CASSLRPMGEQYF. CDR3 bases: TGTGCCAGCAGCTTGAGGCCCATGGGCGAGCAGTACTTC.

The J gene is TRBJ1-4, the V gene TRBV29-1; no clear D gene. The CDR3 is 14 amino acids. Trimming left V 3 bases short and J 5 bases short, with 13 bases between. The germline V gene has CDR1 SQVTM and CDR2 ANQGSEA. The CDR3 loop is CSVEGAEWNEKLFF. CDR3 bases: TGCAGCGTTGAGGGTGCTGAATGGAATGAAAAACTGTTTTTT.

The chain combines TRBV7-2 with TRBJ1-1; TRBD1 is a possible D gene (6 bases). Germline CDR1 SGHTA, CDR2 FQGNSA. V was cut by 2 bases and J by 5 bases, with 12 bases left in between. The CDR3 spans 14 residues. In DNA form, the CDR3 reads TGTGCCAGCAGCTTAATGACAGGTCGGACTGAAGCTTTCTTT. It yields the protein CASSLMTGRTEAFF. Filled out from reference TRBV7-2 and TRBJ1-1, the complete variable domain reads GAGVSQSPSNKVTEKGKDVELRCDPISGHTALYWYRQSLGQGLEFLIYFQGNSAPDKSGLPSDRFSAERTGGSVSTLTIQRTQQEDSAVYLCASSLMTGRTEAFFGQGTRLTVV.

CDR3 in amino acids: CASSGRQSSGANVLTF. The CDR3 bases are TGTGCCAGCTCAGGAAGACAGAGCTCTGGGGCCAACGTCCTGACTTTC. The chain couples TRBV18 to TRBJ2-6, with D perhaps TRBD1 (5 bases). The germline V and J ends were trimmed by 5 bases and 0 bases, with 11 bases remaining between them. Per germline, CDR1 KGHSH and CDR2 LQKENI. This CDR3 is built from 16 residues.

The DNA for the CDR3 is TGCGCCAGCAGCACACAAGGGGGCAGCCAGCCCCAGCATTTT. Its protein is CASSTQGGSQPQHF. The chain combines TRBV5-1 with TRBJ1-5, with 7 bases aligning to TRBD1. V shed 4 bases and J 7 bases; nucleotides not matched to a gene: 8. Germline lookup yields CDR1 SGHRS and CDR2 YFSETQ. The CDR3 sequence is 14 residues long.

The V call is TRBV28, the J call TRBJ2-7, with 10 bases identical to TRBD1. The CDR3 is made up of 18 amino acids. Germline-derived CDR1 and CDR2 are MDHEN and SYDVKM. V shed 1 base and J 3 bases; nucleotides not matched to a gene: 12. The CDR3 is CASSLFSFATGGFYEQYF. The CDR3 DNA reads as TGTGCCAGCAGTTTATTTTCTTTTGCGACAGGGGGCTTCTACGAGCAGTACTTC.

The chain carries TRBV13 and TRBJ2-3; 7 nucleotides line up with TRBD2. The junction had 2 bases not matched to a gene; V was cut back by 5 bases and J by 0 bases. Per germline, CDR1 PRHDT and CDR2 FYEKMQ (reference sequence). The CDR3 sequence is 14 residues long. CDR3 nucleotide sequence: TGTGCCAGCAGCGATAGCGGGAGCACAGATACGCAGTATTTT. Translated: CASSDSGSTDTQYF.

The chain recombines TRBV13 with TRBJ1-5; D unclear. V was clipped by 1 base and J by 6 bases, with 7 bases between them. The germline V gene has CDR1 PRHDT and CDR2 FYEKMQ (reference sequence). This CDR3 is built from 13 residues. CDR3 amino acids: CASSLAGGQPQHF. The CDR3 region has the DNA TGTGCCAGCAGCTTAGCTGGCGGTCAGCCCCAGCATTTT.

The rearrangement joins TRBV7-2 to TRBJ2-6; no definite D call. This CDR3 has 13 amino acids. V was cut by 7 bases and J by 2 bases, with 6 bases left in between. The germline V gene encodes CDR1 SGHTA and CDR2 FQGNSA. CDR3 nucleotides: TGTGCCAGCAAGATGGCTGGGGCCAACGTCCTGACTTTC. This gives the protein CASKMAGANVLTF.

In regard to this clone: This specimen includes other DNA sequences encoding the same CDR3. The genes are TRBV5-1 and TRBJ2-7; D perhaps matches TRBD1 (6 bases). The ends were cut back, 0 bases at V and 1 base at J, with 8 bases in the middle. The CDR3 is 14 amino acids. CDR1 SGHRS and CDR2 YFSETQ come from the germline V gene. CDR3 sequence reads: CASSLEGQSYEQYF. The CDR3 region has the DNA TGCGCCAGCAGCTTGGAAGGACAGTCCTACGAGCAGTACTTC.

This chain connects TRBV2 to TRBJ2-1, with 15 bases fitting TRBD2. This CDR3 has 15 amino acids. V lost 7 bases and J lost 6; bases outside the gene matches: 4. Germline V gene data show CDR1 as SNHLY and CDR2 as FYNNEI. CDR3 nucleotide sequence: TGTGCCAGCACCAAGGGACTAGCGGGAGGCAATGAGCAGTTCTTC. Its protein product is CASTKGLAGGNEQFF.

The J gene is TRBJ1-4, the V gene TRBV6-5; 8 nucleotides line up with TRBD1. With 6 bases clipped from V and 2 bases from J, the junction kept 2 bases outside the gene matches. Germline values: CDR1 MNHEY, CDR2 SVGAGI. The CDR3 has 14 residues. CDR3 in amino acids: CASRRTGTNEKLFF. The CDR3 bases are TGTGCCAGCAGACGGACAGGGACTAATGAAAAACTGTTTTTT.

The genes are TRBV4-3 and TRBJ2-3; D might be TRBD2 (7 bases). Trimming left V 5 bases short and J 0 bases short, with 15 bases between. The V gene's germline CDR1 is LGHNA and CDR2 YSLEER. This CDR3 contains 16 residues. The CDR3 here is CASSREGGASTDTQYF. In nucleotides, the CDR3 is TGCGCCAGCAGCAGGGAAGGGGGGGCTAGCACAGATACGCAGTATTTT.